This T cell receptor (beta chain) was sequenced for a study of siplizumab effects on memory and regulatory T cells. About this clone: Antigen specificity is unknown.

Germline values: CDR1 SGHNT, CDR2 YENEEA. Deletions cut 3 bases from V and 0 bases from J, with 9 bases between. CDR3 size: 15 residues. Sequencing was performed with immunoSEQ multiplex PCR; in TCRdb, only in-frame clones are kept and a portion is missing. Of 100,000 or so clones listed, 75% to 95% are singletons. General study points: Researchers did not confirm the suppressive function of proliferating Tregs from siplizumab cultures. For mappable alloreactive CD4+ clones, the mean Treg-derived fraction was 68.8% with siplizumab and 25% to 30% in controls.

Sequencing used CD4+ T cells sorted from blood. The TCR was taken from a human donor in good health. Some clones in this sample may be carry-over from other donors' samples. The chain uses TRBV11-3 and TRBJ2-1, with D possibly TRBD1 on 5 matching bases. The CDR3 here is CASSLGLSSYNEQFF. CDR3 nucleotides: TGTGCCAGCAGCTTGGGGCTAAGCTCCTACAATGAGCAGTTCTTC.